This TCR beta chain emerged from a study of response to subunit inactivated influenza vaccine. A remark on this clonotype: Its antigen is still unknown.

Each CDR3 protein gets one entry after TCRdb re-called the RT-PCR reads with MiXCR. The repertoire holds 300,000 to 350,000 distinct CDR3 sequences, with around 20% as singletons. Findings and limits, study-wide: Each seasonal flu vaccination may recruit only limited new T cells, authors suggested.

This specimen consisted of PBMCs from blood, obtained about 20 months after vaccination. The sequence derives from a man between 50 and 75 years old who received an inactivated influenza vaccine.

The CDR3 DNA sequence: TGCAGCGTTTTTTCGCCTACTAACTATGGCTACACCTTC. Translation gives CSVFSPTNYGYTF. The chain combines TRBV29-1 with TRBJ1-2; no clear D gene. CDR1 and CDR2 from the germline V gene are SQVTM and ANQGSEA. Trimming took off 5 bases at V and 0 bases at J, with 10 bases between the two ends. This CDR3 has 13 residues.